This T cell receptor (beta chain) was obtained from a study of shared clonotypes between healthy human individuals. Using immunoSEQ multiplex PCR, the repertoire was profiled, and TCRdb retains in-frame clones only, with some absent. The table shows millions of clones, with roughly 94% occurring only once. Study-wide results and caveats: The authors expected sequencing depth to affect clonotype sharing among donors. Compared with clonotypes that all four donors shared, non-shared clonotypes had lower generation probabilities.

Those who donated were healthy HIV-negative adults, with no recent acute infections or vaccinations reported. Those who donated, Caucasian adults without exception, all lived in Nashville, Tennessee. In the case of this clone: Its antigen is currently unknown.

Per germline, CDR1 SGHRS and CDR2 YFSETQ. The CDR3 loop spans 15 amino acids. Trimming cost V 3 bases and J 4 bases, with 13 bases left between them. The sample comprised naive CD4+ T cells sorted from blood. The subset denotes: CD45RA+ positively selected. This receptor was taken from a man younger than 35 in good health. This chain links TRBV5-1 with TRBJ1-4, with D possibly being TRBD1 (5 bases). The CDR3 DNA reads TGCGCCAGCAGCTGGACGGGGCTACTTAATGAAAAACTGTTTTTT. It is translated as CASSWTGLLNEKLFF.